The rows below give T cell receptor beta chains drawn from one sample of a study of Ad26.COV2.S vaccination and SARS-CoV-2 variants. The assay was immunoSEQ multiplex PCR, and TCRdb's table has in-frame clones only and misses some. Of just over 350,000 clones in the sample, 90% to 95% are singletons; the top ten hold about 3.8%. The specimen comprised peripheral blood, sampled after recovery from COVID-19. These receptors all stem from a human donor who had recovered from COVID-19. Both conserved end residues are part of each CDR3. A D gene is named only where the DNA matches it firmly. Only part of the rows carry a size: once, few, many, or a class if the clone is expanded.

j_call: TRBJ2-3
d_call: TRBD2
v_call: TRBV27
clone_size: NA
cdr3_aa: CASSSPLRRGEDTQYF
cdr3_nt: TGTGCCAGCAGTTCCCCCCTTCGGCGGGGGGAGGATACGCAGTATTTT

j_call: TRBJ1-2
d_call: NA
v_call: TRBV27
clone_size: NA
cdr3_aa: CASSPLRSLGGYTF
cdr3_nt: TGTGCCAGCAGTCCCCTGAGGAGCTTGGGAGGCTACACCTTC

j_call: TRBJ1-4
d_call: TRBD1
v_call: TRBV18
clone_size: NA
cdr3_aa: CASSPPTGVVGANEKLFF
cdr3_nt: TGTGCCAGCTCACCACCTACAGGGGTTGTGGGGGCTAATGAAAAACTGTTTTTT

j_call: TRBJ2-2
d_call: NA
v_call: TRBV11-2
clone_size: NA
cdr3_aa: CASSLRGGTGELFF
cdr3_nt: TGTGCCAGCAGCTTAAGGGGGGGTACCGGGGAGCTGTTTTTT

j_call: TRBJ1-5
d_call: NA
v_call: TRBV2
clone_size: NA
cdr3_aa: CASSEWRAGNQPQHF
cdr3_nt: TGTGCCAGCAGTGAGTGGAGGGCGGGCAATCAGCCCCAGCATTTT

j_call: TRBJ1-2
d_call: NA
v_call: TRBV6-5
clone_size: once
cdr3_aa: CASSYSGKAVNYGYTF
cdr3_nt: TGTGCCAGCAGTTACTCGGGAAAAGCGGTGAACTATGGCTACACCTTC

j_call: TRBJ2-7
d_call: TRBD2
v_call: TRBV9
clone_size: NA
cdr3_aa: CASSPERGSSYEQYF
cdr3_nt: TGTGCCAGCAGCCCTGAGCGGGGAAGCTCCTACGAGCAGTACTTC

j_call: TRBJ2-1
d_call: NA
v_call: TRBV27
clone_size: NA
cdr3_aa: CASSGLSYNEQFF
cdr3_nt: TGTGCCAGCAGTGGACTCTCCTACAATGAGCAGTTCTTC

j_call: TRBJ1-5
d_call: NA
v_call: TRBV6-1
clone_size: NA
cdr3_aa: CASSAAGTRYSNQPQHF
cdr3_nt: TGTGCCAGCAGTGCCGCCGGGACACGATATAGCAATCAGCCCCAGCATTTT

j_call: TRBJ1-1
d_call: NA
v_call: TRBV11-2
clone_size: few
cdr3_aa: CASSQGGEQAAFF
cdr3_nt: TGTGCCAGCAGCCAAGGTGGGGAGCAGGCAGCTTTCTTT

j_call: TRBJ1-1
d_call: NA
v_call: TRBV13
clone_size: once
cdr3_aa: CASSRNRATEAFF
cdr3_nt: TGTGCCAGCAGCCGGAACAGGGCCACTGAAGCTTTCTTT

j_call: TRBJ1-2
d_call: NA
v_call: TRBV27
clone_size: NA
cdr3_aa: CASSLYQGLNYGYTF
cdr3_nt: TGTGCCAGCAGTTTATACCAGGGGCTCAACTATGGCTACACCTTC

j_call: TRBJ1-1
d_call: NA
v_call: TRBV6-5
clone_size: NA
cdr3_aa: CASTLGGTNTEAFF
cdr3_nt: TGTGCCAGCACCTTAGGCGGAACGAACACTGAAGCTTTCTTT

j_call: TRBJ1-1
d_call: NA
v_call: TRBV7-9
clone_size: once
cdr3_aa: CASSADRQQGTEAFF
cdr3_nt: TGTGCCAGCAGCGCCGACCGACAGCAGGGCACTGAAGCTTTCTTT

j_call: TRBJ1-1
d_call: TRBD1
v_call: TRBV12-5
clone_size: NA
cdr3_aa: CASGLVLEGAVNTEAFF
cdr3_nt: TGTGCTAGTGGTTTGGTACTTGAGGGGGCGGTGAACACTGAAGCTTTCTTT

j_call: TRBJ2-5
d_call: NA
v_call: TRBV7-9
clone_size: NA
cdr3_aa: CASSLTDPSQETQYF
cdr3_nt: TGTGCCAGCAGCTTAACGGATCCCTCACAAGAGACCCAGTACTTC

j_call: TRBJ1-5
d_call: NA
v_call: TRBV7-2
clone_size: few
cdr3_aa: CASSSGGRMRGNQPQHF
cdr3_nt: TGTGCCAGCAGCTCCGGCGGGAGGATGAGAGGCAATCAGCCCCAGCATTTT

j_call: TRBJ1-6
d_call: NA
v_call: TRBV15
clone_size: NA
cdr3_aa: CAVQGDSDSPLHF
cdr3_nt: TGTGCCGTCCAGGGTGATTCGGATTCACCCCTCCACTTT

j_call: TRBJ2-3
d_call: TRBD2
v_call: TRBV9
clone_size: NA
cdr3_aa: CASSVSQRGGTDTQYF
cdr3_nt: TGTGCCAGCAGCGTGAGCCAGCGGGGAGGCACAGATACGCAGTATTTT

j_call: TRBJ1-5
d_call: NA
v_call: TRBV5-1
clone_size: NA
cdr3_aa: CASSLAFGRPQHF
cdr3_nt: TGCGCCAGCAGCTTGGCCTTTGGCCGGCCCCAGCATTTT

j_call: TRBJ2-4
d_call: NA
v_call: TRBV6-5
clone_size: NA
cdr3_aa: CASSYSAAFKNIQYF
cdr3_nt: TGTGCCAGCAGTTACTCGGCGGCTTTCAAAAACATTCAGTACTTC

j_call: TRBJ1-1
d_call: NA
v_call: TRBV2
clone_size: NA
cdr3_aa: CASSGAGQLNTEAFF
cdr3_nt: TGTGCCAGCAGTGGGGCAGGGCAATTGAACACTGAAGCTTTCTTT

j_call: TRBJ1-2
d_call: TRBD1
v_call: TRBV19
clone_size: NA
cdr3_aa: CASSQGSWGTANYGYTF
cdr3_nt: TGTGCCAGTAGTCAAGGGAGTTGGGGGACAGCTAACTATGGCTACACCTTC

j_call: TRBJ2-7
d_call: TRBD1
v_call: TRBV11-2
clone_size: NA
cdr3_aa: CASSRQGGEQYF
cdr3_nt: TGTGCCAGCAGTCGACAGGGCGGCGAGCAGTACTTC

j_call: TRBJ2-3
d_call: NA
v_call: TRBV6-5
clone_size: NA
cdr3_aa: CACLWTDTDTQYF
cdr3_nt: TGTGCCTGCCTATGGACAGACACAGATACGCAGTATTTT

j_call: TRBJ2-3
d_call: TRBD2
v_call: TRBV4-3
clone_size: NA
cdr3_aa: CASSRLAGGGNTQYF
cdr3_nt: TGCGCCAGCAGCCGACTAGCGGGGGGCGGGAATACGCAGTATTTT

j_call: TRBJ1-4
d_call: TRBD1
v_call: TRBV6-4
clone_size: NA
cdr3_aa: CASTTGQGGEKLFF
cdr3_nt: TGTGCCAGCACAACCGGACAGGGCGGTGAAAAACTGTTTTTT

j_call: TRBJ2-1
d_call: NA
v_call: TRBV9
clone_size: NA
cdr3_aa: CASSHPPGSPTYNEQFF
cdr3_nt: TGTGCCAGCAGCCACCCCCCGGGCTCACCCACCTACAATGAGCAGTTCTTC

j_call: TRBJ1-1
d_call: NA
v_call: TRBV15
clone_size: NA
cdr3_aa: CATSIPGRQVGTEAFF
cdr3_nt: TGTGCCACCAGCATCCCCGGGCGGCAGGTTGGAACTGAAGCTTTCTTT

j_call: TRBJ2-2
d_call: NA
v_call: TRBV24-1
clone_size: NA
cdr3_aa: CATSDKGSLTGELFF
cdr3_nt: TGTGCCACCAGCGACAAAGGTAGTCTGACCGGGGAGCTGTTTTTT

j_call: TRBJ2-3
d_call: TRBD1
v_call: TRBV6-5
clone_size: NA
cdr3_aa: CASSPWTGENTQYF
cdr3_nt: TGTGCCAGCAGTCCGTGGACAGGGGAGAATACGCAGTATTTT

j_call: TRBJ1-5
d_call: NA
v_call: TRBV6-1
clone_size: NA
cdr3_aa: CASSEHGAHSNQPQHF
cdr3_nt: TGTGCCAGCAGTGAACACGGGGCCCATAGCAATCAGCCCCAGCATTTT

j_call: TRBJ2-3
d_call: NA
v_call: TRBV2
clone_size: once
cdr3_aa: CASSDHGLNTDTQYF
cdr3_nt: TGTGCCAGCAGTGACCACGGACTAAACACAGATACGCAGTATTTT

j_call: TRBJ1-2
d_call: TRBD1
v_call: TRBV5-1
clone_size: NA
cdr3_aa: CASSLRDRGSYGYTF
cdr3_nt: TGCGCCAGCAGCCTAAGGGACAGGGGGAGCTATGGCTACACCTTC

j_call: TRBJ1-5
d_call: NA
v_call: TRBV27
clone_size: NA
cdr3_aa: CASSLRDGRQPQHF
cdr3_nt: TGTGCCAGCAGTTTACGCGACGGTAGGCAGCCCCAGCATTTT

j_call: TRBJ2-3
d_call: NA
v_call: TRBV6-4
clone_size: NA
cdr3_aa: CASSVAANTAPDTQYF
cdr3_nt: TGTGCCAGCAGTGTAGCGGCCAACACGGCCCCAGATACGCAGTATTTT

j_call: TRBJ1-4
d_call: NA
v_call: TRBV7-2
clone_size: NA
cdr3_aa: CASSLVITTNEKLFF
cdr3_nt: TGTGCCAGCAGCTTAGTGATAACAACTAATGAAAAACTGTTTTTT

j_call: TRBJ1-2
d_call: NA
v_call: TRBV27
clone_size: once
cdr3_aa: CASTPKGGRGYTF
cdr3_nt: TGTGCCAGCACCCCGAAGGGGGGCAGAGGCTACACCTTC

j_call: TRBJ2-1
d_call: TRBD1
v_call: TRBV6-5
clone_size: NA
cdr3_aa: CASRKDRGYEQFF
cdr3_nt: TGTGCCAGCAGGAAGGACAGGGGCTATGAGCAGTTCTTC

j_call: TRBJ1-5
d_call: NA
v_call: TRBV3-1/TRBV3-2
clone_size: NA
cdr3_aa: CASSQDGGGEQPQHF
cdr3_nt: TGTGCCAGCAGCCAAGATGGAGGGGGAGAGCAGCCCCAGCATTTT